The sequence of this T cell receptor (beta chain) was determined in a study of cytomegalovirus exposure and HLA in healthy donors. This CDR3 is 14 amino acids long. V gave up 6 bases and J gave up 10 bases; unmatched junction bases: 10. Germline-derived CDR1 and CDR2 are MNHEY and SMNVEV (reference sequence). With 60 Vbeta and 13 Jbeta primers, the PCR was carried out. Produced via immunoSEQ multiplex PCR; TCRdb's table is partial and in-frame only. Of just under 95,000 clones listed, over 70% are singletons. Sequencing input: PBMCs. The rearrangement links TRBV27 to TRBJ2-1, with 9 nucleotides matching TRBD1. The sequence derives from a girl aged 2 to 10 in good health and CMV-seropositive. The CDR3 loop is CASRPQGASGEQFF. CDR3 DNA sequence: TGTGCCAGCAGGCCACAGGGGGCTTCGGGGGAGCAGTTCTTC.